Sequencing of this T cell receptor beta chain was carried out in a study of regulatory T cells in long-lasting Graves disease. The V gene's germline CDR1 is MNHEY and CDR2 SMNVEV (reference sequence). V lost 9 bases, J lost 2 bases, and 8 bases lay in between. The CDR3 sequence is 12 residues long. This clonotype was counted ten times or more. Time point: newly diagnosed GD, antithyroid drugs for less than 3 months. Making the TCR library involved RNA that had been extracted from PBMCs. Assembly of TCR beta libraries relied on iRepertoire HTBI primers together with Arm-PCR of CDR3 regions. TCRdb re-analysed the multiplex PCR reads in MiXCR, keeping a single row per CDR3 protein. Among about 540,000 distinct CDR3 sequences listed, around an eighth were seen once. This sample also appeared in a second study, on T cells in Graves' hyperthyroidism and ophthalmopathy. Turning to that study: The HTBI set primed first-round TCR CDR3 RT-PCR.

The chain combines TRBV27 with TRBJ1-5; no reliable D call. This material consisted of peripheral blood mononuclear cells (PBMCs), taken at new diagnosis, from a patient treated with antithyroid drugs. The source of this sequence is a man under 40 with Graves disease. DNA for the CDR3: TGTGCCAGGGGCGTCGGCAATCAGCCCCAGCATTTT. Encoded protein: CARGVGNQPQHF.